One and the same sample provided the 8 T cell receptor beta chains below, sequenced in a study of T cell responses to AZD1222 COVID-19 vaccine. TCRdb's copy holds only in-frame clones and misses some; the assay was immunoSEQ multiplex PCR. The sample has about 110,000 clones, around 87% seen once. Sequencing used peripheral blood, obtained 28 days after the second AZD1222 dose. Receptor source: an adult who received the AZD1222 COVID-19 vaccine.

The chain couples TRBV29-1 to TRBJ2-7; D unresolved. The CDR3 has 13 amino acids. Germline V gene data show CDR1 as SQVTM and CDR2 as ANQGSEA. Trimming stripped 0 bases from V and 2 bases from J, with 8 bases between. CDR3 coding DNA: TGCAGCGTTGAAGATGCCAGTACCTACGAGCAGTACTTC. It codes for CSVEDASTYEQYF.

The chain is built from TRBV2 and TRBJ1-6; D not certain. Trimming cost V 4 bases and J 9 bases, with 10 bases left between them. CDR3 length equals 13 residues. The germline V gene encodes CDR1 SNHLY and CDR2 FYNNEI. The CDR3 sequence is CASSAWLGSPLHF. The CDR3 DNA follows: TGTGCCAGCAGTGCATGGCTTGGTTCACCCCTCCACTTT.

There are a few counts of this clone. The V gene is TRBV6-6, the J gene TRBJ1-3; D gene uncertain. Trimming took 7 bases from V and 0 from J, leaving 13 bases between them. The CDR3 spans 15 residues. Germline V CDR1 and CDR2: MNHNY, SVGAGI (reference sequence). The CDR3 loop reads CASNLTPSSGNTIYF. CDR3 nucleotides: TGTGCCAGCAACTTGACTCCAAGCTCTGGAAACACCATATATTTT.

The J gene is TRBJ1-3, the V gene TRBV27; TRBD1 agrees at 8 bases. The CDR3 runs 14 residues. The V and J ends lost 6 bases and 6 bases, in that order; junction bases with no gene match: 7. Per germline, CDR1 MNHEY and CDR2 SMNVEV (reference sequence). CDR3 coding DNA: TGTGCCAGCAGGGGGTCAGGGGGCAAAAACACCATATATTTT. Its translation is CASRGSGGKNTIYF.

As regards this clone: Other DNA sequences in this specimen translate into the identical CDR3. The chain carries TRBV3-1 (or the pseudogene TRBV3-2) and TRBJ2-7, with 11 bases lining up with TRBD2. Germline CDR1 and CDR2: LGHDT and YNNKEL (reference sequence). The CDR3 sequence is 15 residues long. The V gene end was trimmed by 0 bases and the J gene end by 2 bases; junction bases not matched to a gene: 0. Written as DNA, the CDR3 is TGTGCCAGCAGCCAAGAGACTAGCGGGACCTACGAGCAGTACTTC. Translated: CASSQETSGTYEQYF.

The rearrangement joins TRBV19 to TRBJ1-5; D ambiguous. The CDR3 runs to 12 residues. V shed 9 bases and J shed 7 bases, with 13 bases lying between them. Germline V gene sequence: CDR1 LNHDA, CDR2 SQIVND (reference sequence). In DNA form, the CDR3 reads TGTGCCAGCTCGGACCTGAGACAGCCCCAGCATTTT. This sequence encodes CASSDLRQPQHF.

V usage is TRBV7-3 and J usage is TRBJ1-5; 7 bases match TRBD1. The junction had 6 bases not matched to a gene; V was cut back by 5 bases and J by 5 bases. This CDR3 comprises 14 residues. Germline V gene data show CDR1 as SGHTA and CDR2 as FQGTGA. As DNA, the CDR3 is TGTGCCAGCAGCCTGAAAGACAGGGATCAGCCCCAGCATTTT. Protein sequence: CASSLKDRDQPQHF.

This chain joins TRBV7-9 and TRBJ2-7; 14 bases agree with TRBD2. Germline CDR1 SEHNR, CDR2 FQNEAQ (reference sequence). This CDR3 contains 16 residues. V lost 5 bases and J lost 6; bases outside the gene matches: 9. The CDR3 sequence is CASSLNGLAGGFEQYF. In nucleotides, the CDR3 is TGTGCCAGCAGCCTAAATGGACTAGCGGGAGGTTTCGAGCAGTACTTC.